The rows below give T cell receptor beta chains drawn from one sample of a study of control samples from healthy donors and cancer patients. Profiled with immunoSEQ multiplex PCR; TCRdb holds only in-frame clones, not every one. In the table there are roughly 98,000 clones, about four fifths of which are singletons. The sequencing sample was made of blood. The receptors here all came from an older woman in good health. The CDR3 runs from the conserved cysteine through the conserved F or W. D genes are given only for firm matches. Clone size is not always given. Where it is, it says once, few, many or a class for expanded clones.

>TRBJ1-1|medium-sized|TRBV7-9|NA
CASSLGLGEAFF
TGTGCCAGCAGCTTAGGGCTTGGGGAAGCTTTCTTT
>TRBJ2-5|NA|TRBV7-2|NA
CASSFGMASQETQYF
TGTGCCAGCAGCTTTGGGATGGCTTCCCAAGAGACCCAGTACTTC
>TRBJ1-5|NA|TRBV15|NA
CATSRVDSSNQPQHF
TGTGCCACCAGCAGAGTCGACAGTAGCAATCAGCCCCAGCATTTT
>TRBJ2-3|NA|TRBV12-3/TRBV12-4|NA
CASQGMTDTQYF
TGTGCCAGCCAGGGAATGACAGATACGCAGTATTTT
>TRBJ1-1|once|TRBV12-3/TRBV12-4|NA
CASRQGTNTEAFF
TGTGCCAGCAGACAAGGGACTAACACTGAAGCTTTCTTT
>TRBJ1-2|NA|TRBV19|NA
CASSMGQYGYTF
TGTGCCAGTAGTATGGGACAATATGGCTACACCTTC
>TRBJ2-2|NA|TRBV6-1|NA
CASSEASNRGGTGELFF
TGTGCCAGCAGTGAAGCGAGTAACAGGGGGGGCACCGGGGAGCTGTTTTTT
>TRBJ1-2|NA|TRBV27|NA
CASRSPGSNYGYTF
TGTGCCAGCAGGTCGCCGGGCTCTAACTATGGCTACACCTTC
>TRBJ1-1|NA|TRBV29-1|NA
CSVDLGGEYTEAFF
TGCAGCGTTGATTTAGGGGGAGAGTACACTGAAGCTTTCTTT
>TRBJ1-1|NA|TRBV11-3|NA
CASSLVNQRRTNTEAFF
TGTGCCAGCAGCTTAGTGAATCAGCGACGGACGAACACTGAAGCTTTCTTT
>TRBJ2-7|NA|TRBV5-6|NA
CASSFKWRDSYEQYF
TGTGCCAGCAGCTTCAAATGGAGGGACTCCTACGAGCAGTACTTC
>TRBJ2-1|NA|TRBV6-5|TRBD2
CASSYSTSGGHNEQFF
TGTGCCAGCAGTTACTCTACTAGCGGGGGCCACAATGAGCAGTTCTTC
>TRBJ2-7|NA|TRBV5-6|NA
CASSLGSLGNSYEQYF
TGTGCCAGCAGCTTGGGAAGTCTGGGCAACTCCTACGAGCAGTACTTC
>TRBJ2-5|NA|TRBV2|NA
CASSERGPTEETQYF
TGTGCCAGCAGTGAAAGGGGCCCCACCGAGGAGACCCAGTACTTC
>TRBJ2-2|NA|TRBV6-5|TRBD1
CASSTTGDTGELFF
TGTGCCAGCAGTACCACAGGGGACACCGGGGAGCTGTTTTTT
>TRBJ2-3|NA|TRBV5-1|NA
CASSSSGVNTDTQYF
TGCGCCAGCAGCTCCTCAGGGGTGAACACAGATACGCAGTATTTT
>TRBJ1-2|few|TRBV5-6|NA
CASSPGRYYGYTF
TGTGCCAGCAGCCCAGGACGTTACTATGGCTACACCTTC
>TRBJ2-5|NA|TRBV6-5|NA
CASKFGQKETQYF
TGTGCCAGCAAATTCGGACAGAAAGAGACCCAGTACTTC
>TRBJ2-5|NA|TRBV6-5|TRBD1
CASSFYRGQETQYF
TGTGCCAGCAGCTTTTACAGGGGTCAAGAGACCCAGTACTTC
>TRBJ1-2|NA|TRBV6-2/TRBV6-3|NA
CASSSTTLGNYGYTF
TGTGCCAGCAGTTCGACCACTCTAGGAAACTATGGCTACACCTTC
>TRBJ2-3|NA|TRBV5-6|TRBD2
CASSFRSSGRGGTDTQYF
TGTGCCAGCAGCTTCAGATCTAGCGGGAGAGGGGGCACAGATACGCAGTATTTT
>TRBJ1-5|NA|TRBV4-1|NA
CASSQLRAPNQPQHF
TGCGCCAGCAGCCAATTACGCGCCCCCAATCAGCCCCAGCATTTT
>TRBJ2-5|NA|TRBV12-5|NA
CASGTGVGREGKETQYF
TGTGCTAGTGGTACCGGGGTGGGCAGGGAAGGGAAAGAGACCCAGTACTTC
>TRBJ1-6|NA|TRBV6-6|TRBD1
CATRQGGNSPLHF
TGTGCTACCCGGCAGGGGGGAAATTCACCCCTCCACTTT
>TRBJ1-2|NA|TRBV28|TRBD1
CASSLLRGTGPYGYTF
TGTGCCAGCAGTTTATTACGCGGGACAGGTCCCTATGGCTACACCTTC
>TRBJ1-2|few|TRBV18|NA
CASSPKAENYGYTF
TGTGCCAGCTCACCAAAAGCAGAGAACTATGGCTACACCTTC
>TRBJ2-3|NA|TRBV18|TRBD2
CASSPPVREGRDTQYF
TGTGCCAGCTCACCACCGGTGCGGGAGGGCCGGGATACGCAGTATTTT
>TRBJ2-3|NA|TRBV11-3|NA
CASSKQGTDTQYF
TGTGCCAGCAGTAAACAGGGAACAGATACGCAGTATTTT
>TRBJ1-1|NA|TRBV11-3|TRBD1
CASSRGTGAVTEAFF
TGTGCCAGCAGCAGAGGGACAGGAGCGGTCACTGAAGCTTTCTTT
>TRBJ2-7|once|TRBV3-1/TRBV3-2|NA
CASSLRGNSHEQYF
TGTGCCAGCAGCCTTAGGGGAAACAGCCACGAGCAGTACTTC